What follows are 5 T cell receptor beta chains derived from one specimen sequenced in a study of response to subunit inactivated influenza vaccine. Using its own MiXCR run on the RT-PCR reads, TCRdb lists one record per CDR3 protein. In the table there are about 570,000 distinct CDR3 sequences, around 11% of which are singletons. These data are also associated with another study on T cells expressing NK-cell markers. From that report: Scientists made TCR beta cDNA using 5'RACE template switching with UMIs.

Sequencing used PBMCs from blood, obtained on the day of vaccination. The receptor source for this set is a man aged 50 to 59 who received an inactivated influenza vaccine.

This clonotype turned up a few times. The chain has TRBV5-1 and TRBJ2-5, with 13 bases identical to TRBD2. After removal of 3 bases from V and 2 bases from J, the junction contained 4 bases not matched to a gene. The CDR3 loop spans 16 amino acids. CDR1 and CDR2 (germline): SGHRS, YFSETQ. The CDR3 region is CASSSKTSGGQETQYF. The CDR3 nucleotides read TGCGCCAGCAGCTCCAAGACTAGCGGGGGGCAAGAGACCCAGTACTTC.

This clonotype was seen many times. This chain links TRBV20-1 with TRBJ2-3; D gene ambiguous. Germline CDR1 reads DFQATT; CDR2 reads SNEGSKA (reference sequence). The CDR3 is 14 residues long. The V end lost 1 base, the J end lost 2 bases, and 10 bases lay between the germline ends. The CDR3 spells CSARVRAVTDTQYF. The CDR3 nucleotides are TGCAGTGCTAGAGTCCGAGCCGTCACAGATACGCAGTATTTT.

V usage is TRBV11-1 and J usage is TRBJ1-1; TRBD1 aligns across 9 bases. The CDR3 sequence is 16 residues long. Germline V gives CDR1 SGHAT, CDR2 FQDESV (reference sequence). V shed 3 bases and J 6 bases; nucleotides not matched to a gene: 11. CDR3 coding DNA: TGTGCCAGCAGCTTCCGGACAGGGGAAAGAAACGCTGAAGCTTTCTTT. Its protein is CASSFRTGERNAEAFF.

This clonotype has ten or more counts. The CDR3 nucleotides read TGTGCCAGCAGCCCCCTCGCGGAACAAGAGACCCAGTACTTC. Protein product: CASSPLAEQETQYF. This rearrangement joins TRBV28 to TRBJ2-5; D is unresolved. Germline CDR1 is MDHEN and CDR2 is SYDVKM. This CDR3 spans 14 amino acids. Trimming removed 6 bases from V and 2 bases from J, with 13 bases in between.

CDR3 amino acids: CASKDRGHSNQPQHF. In DNA, the CDR3 is TGTGCCAGCAAGGACAGGGGGCATAGCAATCAGCCCCAGCATTTT. J is TRBJ1-5 and V is TRBV5-8, with 11 bases that match TRBD1. Germline V gene lookup returns CDR1 SGHTS and CDR2 YDEGEE. CDR3 length: 15 amino acids. Trimming removed 6 bases from V and 0 bases from J; junction bases left unmatched: 2.